A single sample is the source of the 32 T cell receptor beta chains below, sequenced in a study of regulatory T cells in long-lasting Graves disease. The TCR beta library used iRepertoire HTBI primers with Arm-PCR amplification of CDR3. TCRdb reprocessed the multiplex PCR reads via MiXCR and lists one record per CDR3 protein. Of under 300,000 distinct CDR3 sequences listed, 20% to 25% are singletons. Time point reported: newly diagnosed GD, antithyroid drugs for less than 3 months. PBMC-extracted RNA yielded the TCR library. The material sequenced was peripheral blood mononuclear cells (PBMCs), taken at new diagnosis, from a patient treated with antithyroid drugs. These receptors originate from a female donor with Graves disease.

This chain connects TRBV20-1 to TRBJ2-7, with unresolved D. Germline V CDR1 and CDR2: DFQATT, SNEGSKA (reference sequence). V lost 2 bases, J lost 6 bases, and 14 bases lay in between. The CDR3 loop spans 13 amino acids. In DNA form, the CDR3 reads TGCAGTGCTAGATTTACCCTATATGGCGAGCAGTACTTC. This sequence encodes CSARFTLYGEQYF.

This chain joins TRBV5-1 and TRBJ2-1, with 9 bases aligning to TRBD2. Losses at the gene ends were 2 bases for V and 6 bases for J; bases not matched to a gene: 6. This CDR3 has 15 amino acids. Germline CDR1 reads SGHRS; CDR2 reads YFSETQ. CDR3 protein: CASSLGELAGNEQFF. The CDR3 DNA reads TGCGCCAGCAGCTTAGGGGAACTAGCGGGCAATGAGCAGTTCTTC.

This clonotype was detected many times. The genes are TRBV28 and TRBJ1-6; maybe TRBD1 (5 bases). This CDR3 contains 14 residues. Per the germline V gene, CDR1 is MDHEN and CDR2 is SYDVKM. The V end was cut by 6 bases, the J end by 6 bases, with 12 bases between. CDR3: CASSPGLINSPLHF. CDR3 DNA: TGTGCCAGCAGCCCGGGACTCATTAATTCACCCCTCCACTTT. Complete variable domain (other parts from reference TRBV28 and TRBJ1-6): DVKVTQSSRYLVKRTGEKVFLECVQDMDHENMFWYRQDPGLGLRLIYFSYDVKMKEKGDIPEGYSVSREKKERFSLILESASTNQTSMYLCASSPGLINSPLHFGNGTRLTVT.

This clonotype was picked up many times. The rearrangement joins TRBV2 to TRBJ2-1; D remains ambiguous. This CDR3 contains 13 residues. Between the trimmed V and J ends, which lost 7 bases and 3 bases, there was a span of 10 bases. Germline V gene sequence: CDR1 SNHLY, CDR2 FYNNEI. For the CDR3, the DNA is TGTGCCAGCAATCGGGCGAGCTACAATGAGCAGTTCTTC. Encoded protein: CASNRASYNEQFF. The entire variable domain, with the rest obtained from reference TRBV2 and TRBJ2-1, is as follows: EPEVTQTPSHQVTQMGQEVILRCVPISNHLYFYWYRQILGQKVEFLVSFYNNEISEKSEIFDDQFSVERPDGSNFTLKIRSTKLEDSAMYFCASNRASYNEQFFGPGTRLTVL.

A note on this clonotype: One base separates it from a far larger clone, so it is likely a read error. V and J are TRBV2 and TRBJ1-1, with a weak D call TRBD1 (6 bases). The germline V and J ends were trimmed by 5 bases and 3 bases, with 13 bases remaining between them. This CDR3 has 14 amino acids. Germline lookup yields CDR1 SNHLY and CDR2 FYNNEI. CDR3 residues: CASSRTGRYTEAFF. CDR3 DNA: TGTGCCAGCAGTCGCACAGGGAGATACACTGAAGCTTTCTTT.

In this sample, this clonotype turned up many times. The gene calls are TRBV6-2 or TRBV6-3 and TRBJ2-1; D is perhaps TRBD2 (5 bases). The CDR3 contains 17 residues. CDR1 MNHEY and CDR2 SVGEGT come from the germline V gene. Trimming shortened V by 3 bases and J by 2 bases, and 17 bases separated the two germline ends. CDR3 sequence: CASSYSGGPLTYNEQFF. Here the CDR3 DNA reads TGTGCCAGCAGTTATTCGGGCGGGCCCTTAACCTACAATGAGCAGTTCTTC.

V gene TRBV28 combines with J gene TRBJ2-2; D is ambiguous. The CDR3 loop spans 13 amino acids. CDR1 is MDHEN, CDR2 SYDVKM, per germline. Trimming stripped 5 bases from V and 2 bases from J, with 6 bases between. CDR3 coding DNA: TGTGCCAGCAGTATTATAAACACCGGGGAGCTGTTTTTT. It specifies CASSIINTGELFF.

The sample holds many counts of this clonotype. V is TRBV18 and J is TRBJ1-2, with D possibly being TRBD1 (6 bases). V shed 6 bases and J shed 4 bases, with 15 bases lying between them. CDR3 size: 14 residues. Germline CDR1 and CDR2: KGHSH and LQKENI. CDR3 residues: CASSPDRTSYGYTF. CDR3 coding DNA: TGTGCCAGCTCTCCCGACAGGACGAGCTATGGCTACACCTTC.

Only a few counts were recorded for this clonotype. The V and J genes are TRBV6-1 and TRBJ1-2; 8 bases line up with TRBD1. The CDR3 totals 18 residues. CDR1 and CDR2 from the germline V gene are MNHNS and SASEGT. The V segment lost 7 bases and the J segment 1 base; nucleotides outside the gene matches: 17. This chain's CDR3 is CASTRSGTGESGNYGYTF. The CDR3 coding sequence is TGTGCCAGCACCCGATCGGGGACAGGCGAGAGTGGTAACTATGGCTACACCTTC.

For this clonotype: Germline and junction disagree at one end, which may indicate a read error. Written as DNA, the CDR3 is TGTGCCAGCAGTTTATCTACGAACGCTGAAGCTTTCTTT. Its translation: CASSLSTNAEAFF. V and J are TRBV27 and TRBJ1-1; no clear D. This CDR3 spans 13 amino acids. Germline CDR1 and CDR2: MNHEY and SMNVEV (reference sequence).

The CDR3 sequence is CASRGGGAYSGANVLTF. CDR3 DNA: TGTGCCAGCAGGGGGGGGGGGGCTTACTCTGGGGCCAACGTCCTGACTTTC. The chain has TRBV28 and TRBJ2-6; TRBD2 is a possible D gene (7 bases). Trimming left V 6 bases short and J 0 bases short, with 15 bases between. This CDR3 is 17 amino acids long. From germline, CDR1 is MDHEN and CDR2 SYDVKM.

This clonotype occurred many times. The chain links TRBV11-2 to TRBJ1-4; D gene unclear. Looked up from germline, CDR1 is SGHAT and CDR2 is FQNNGV. This CDR3 comprises 14 residues. V gave up 1 base and J gave up 5 bases, with 8 bases separating them. The DNA for the CDR3 is TGTGCCAGCAGCTTAGGCCCTGGGAATGAAAAACTGTTTTTT. Protein product: CASSLGPGNEKLFF.

This clonotype was detected many times. The chain joins TRBV18 to TRBJ2-2, with a tentative D call TRBD1 (6 bases). The CDR3 contains 15 residues. V was clipped by 3 bases and J by 5 bases, with 13 bases between them. Germline V gene data show CDR1 as KGHSH and CDR2 as LQKENI. The CDR3 coding sequence is TGTGCCAGCTCACCCCAGGGGCCGGGGACCGGGGAGCTGTTTTTT. Translation gives CASSPQGPGTGELFF.

Ten or more counts support this clonotype. The chain couples TRBV3-1 to TRBJ2-1; D gene uncertain. Trimming left V 6 bases short and J 8 bases short, with 11 bases between. This CDR3 is 12 amino acids long. The V gene's germline CDR1 is LGHDT and CDR2 YNNKEL (reference sequence). CDR3 residues: CASSSGWDEQFF. CDR3 DNA: TGTGCCAGCAGTTCTGGCTGGGATGAGCAGTTCTTC.

There are many counts of this clonotype. J is TRBJ2-3 and V is TRBV29-1, with unresolved D. The CDR3 is 14 amino acids. Per germline, CDR1 SQVTM and CDR2 ANQGSEA. V was cut by 3 bases and J by 0 bases, with 10 bases left in between. The CDR3 loop is CSVDFSRSTDTQYF. CDR3 nucleotides: TGCAGCGTTGACTTTAGCAGGAGCACAGATACGCAGTATTTT.

Concerning this clonotype itself: Germline is not matched at one junction end, which may reflect a read error. The chain joins TRBV6-5 to TRBJ2-1; 8 bases are shared with TRBD2. The CDR3 has 14 residues. Germline CDR1 and CDR2: MNHEY and SVGAGI. The CDR3 DNA follows: TGTGCCAGCAGTTACGCTAGCGGGTCCCCCGAGCGGTTCTTC. Protein: CASSYASGSPERFF.

This clonotype was detected ten times or more. The chain links TRBV10-3 to TRBJ2-1; D not certain. Germline V gene sequence: CDR1 ENHRY, CDR2 SYGVKD. V shed 0 bases and J shed 7 bases, with 10 bases lying between them. The CDR3 totals 14 residues. The CDR3 region is CAISESRLWNEQFF. For the CDR3, the DNA is TGTGCCATCAGTGAGTCGAGGCTTTGGAATGAGCAGTTCTTC.

This clonotype was seen at least ten times. The V gene is TRBV6-2 or TRBV6-3, the J gene TRBJ2-7; D is perhaps TRBD1 (6 bases). V was clipped by 7 bases and J by 3 bases, with 19 bases between them. The CDR3 runs 15 residues. CDR1 MNHEY and CDR2 SVGEGT come from the germline V gene. The CDR3 region has the DNA TGTGCCAGCACCCCCGGGACACTAATAGGCTACGAGCAGTACTTC. This gives the protein CASTPGTLIGYEQYF.

The rearrangement links TRBV20-1 to TRBJ1-5; maybe TRBD1 (5 bases). CDR1 DFQATT and CDR2 SNEGSKA come from the germline V gene (reference sequence). Trimming took 2 bases from V and 5 from J, leaving 10 bases between them. CDR3 size: 13 residues. The CDR3 coding sequence is TGCAGTGCTAGATTCAGGGTGGATCAGCCCCAGCATTTT. Its translation is CSARFRVDQPQHF.

In this sample, this clonotype turned up many times. This chain joins TRBV4-2 and TRBJ1-2; D remains ambiguous. The V end lost 0 bases, the J end lost 4 bases, and 6 bases lay between the germline ends. The germline V gene has CDR1 LGHNA and CDR2 YNFKEQ. The CDR3 length is 13 residues. The CDR3 spells CASSQEGIYGYTF. CDR3 DNA sequence: TGTGCCAGCAGCCAAGAGGGCATCTATGGCTACACCTTC.

This clonotype was detected ten times or more. The chain uses TRBV7-3 and TRBJ2-3; no definite D call. Trimming left V 8 bases short and J 3 bases short, with 15 bases between. CDR1 SGHTA and CDR2 FQGTGA come from the germline V gene. CDR3 length equals 14 residues. The CDR3 DNA follows: TGTGCCAGCGGCCTTCTCGGGCGGACAGATACGCAGTATTTT. It codes for CASGLLGRTDTQYF.

This clonotype was seen at least ten times. CDR3 sequence: CASSYSRYHSYEQYF. Written as DNA, the CDR3 is TGTGCCAGCAGTTACTCGAGGTACCACTCCTACGAGCAGTACTTC. The chain employs TRBV6-5 and TRBJ2-7; unclear D gene. The germline gives CDR1 MNHEY, CDR2 SVGAGI. The V end lost 0 bases, the J end lost 0 bases, and 9 bases lay between the germline ends. The CDR3 contains 15 residues.

This clonotype was detected ten times or more. The V call is TRBV12-3 or TRBV12-4, the J call TRBJ2-1; 10 bases align to TRBD2. The CDR3 length is 16 residues. The trim removed 4 bases at V and 7 bases at J, leaving 10 bases unmatched. This CDR3 reads CASSSSAGGHWNEQFF. CDR3 DNA: TGTGCCAGCAGTTCATCAGCGGGAGGGCATTGGAATGAGCAGTTCTTC.

Only a few counts were recorded for this clonotype. The chain joins TRBV7-9 to TRBJ1-3; a possible D gene is TRBD1 (5 bases). This CDR3 is 15 amino acids long. Germline CDR1 is SEHNR and CDR2 is FQNEAQ (reference sequence). Trimming cost V 0 bases and J 3 bases, with 9 bases left between them. The CDR3 nucleotides are TGTGCCAGCAGCTTAGCAGGACAATTTGGAAACACCATATATTTT. Translation gives CASSLAGQFGNTIYF.

Here the CDR3 DNA reads TGTGCCGGGAACAGCCCTCAGGGTTCCTATGGCTACACCTTC. This codes for CAGNSPQGSYGYTF. The chain is built from TRBV30 and TRBJ1-2, with D perhaps TRBD1 (5 bases). CDR1 is GTSNPN and CDR2 is SVGIG in the germline V gene (reference sequence). CDR3 length: 14 residues. The germline V and J ends were trimmed by 8 bases and 4 bases, with 20 bases remaining between them.

This clonotype was counted between two and nine times. The chain is built from TRBV20-1 and TRBJ2-1; 9 bases fit TRBD2. Germline V lookup: CDR1 DFQATT, CDR2 SNEGSKA (reference sequence). After removal of 3 bases from V and 1 base from J, the junction contained 10 bases not matched to a gene. The CDR3 sequence is 17 residues long. The CDR3 protein is CSASGSSGDPSYNEQFF. The CDR3 DNA is TGCAGTGCTAGTGGATCTAGCGGGGACCCTTCCTACAATGAGCAGTTCTTC.

For this clonotype: It may be a read error: a sequence one base away is much more abundant. The CDR3 here is CASSFGGHNEQFF. CDR3 nucleotides: TGTGCCAGCAGCTTTGGAGGGCACAATGAGCAGTTCTTC. The rearrangement uses TRBV7-2 and TRBJ2-1; maybe TRBD2 (6 bases). The length of the CDR3 is 13 residues. V gave up 3 bases and J gave up 5 bases, with 8 bases separating them. The V gene's germline CDR1 is SGHTA and CDR2 FQGNSA.

To note about this clonotype: A single base separates this from a much larger clone, so it may be a read error. The chain is built from TRBV3-2 and TRBJ2-1; the D call TRBD2 from the table was never checked on the DNA. The end of the DNA aligns better with TRBJ2-5, so the J call may be wrong. TRBV3-2 is labeled a pseudogene. This CDR3 is built from 16 residues. The CDR3 DNA follows: TGTGTCAGCAGCCACGGGACTAGCGGGGGGGCCGAGACCCAGTACTTC. Its translation: CVSSHGTSGGAETQYF.

This clonotype appeared many times. Written as DNA, the CDR3 is TGTGCCAGCAGTACTGGGAGTAGGGGGTTGGACGAGCAGTACTTC. This translates into CASSTGSRGLDEQYF. This chain uses TRBV2 with TRBJ2-7; D possibly corresponds to TRBD1 (6 bases). Germline V gives CDR1 SNHLY, CDR2 FYNNEI. The CDR3 consists of 15 residues. V dropped 5 bases and J dropped 5 bases, with 19 bases sitting between them.

A few counts support this clonotype. The chain carries TRBV5-1 and TRBJ1-2; 7 bases are a match to TRBD1. Germline V gene sequence: CDR1 SGHRS, CDR2 YFSETQ. With V trimmed by 0 bases and J by 3 bases, 8 bases remained unmatched. The CDR3 sequence is 16 residues long. CDR3 region: CASSLGQGRGDYGYTF. CDR3 nucleotides: TGCGCCAGCAGCTTGGGACAGGGAAGGGGGGACTATGGCTACACCTTC.

The chain joins TRBV11-1 to TRBJ2-5, with TRBD1 matching 10 bases. Germline trimming cut 5 bases from V and 6 bases from J; bases unmatched to any gene: 6. Germline CDR1 reads SGHAT; CDR2 reads FQDESV (reference sequence). The CDR3 runs 14 residues. CDR3 sequence (DNA): TGTGCCAGCAGCCCGGGACAGGGGAGAAAGACCCAGTACTTC. This translates into CASSPGQGRKTQYF. The full variable domain, in which reference TRBV11-1 and TRBJ2-5 provide the parts outside the CDR3, is EAEVAQSPRYKITEKSQAVAFWCDPISGHATLYWYRQILGQGPELLVQFQDESVVDDSQLPKDRFSAERLKGVDSTLKIQPAELGDSAMYLCASSPGQGRKTQYFGPGTRLLVL.

This clonotype was detected ten times or more. V gene TRBV4-3 combines with J gene TRBJ1-4; D gene unclear. The CDR3 length is 16 residues. The ends were cut back, 1 base at V and 2 bases at J, with 11 bases in the middle. CDR1 and CDR2 (germline): LGHNA, YSLEER. Here the CDR3 DNA reads TGCGCCAGCAGCCAAGGGCCCGCGGGCACTAATGAAAAACTGTTTTTT. Amino acid sequence: CASSQGPAGTNEKLFF.